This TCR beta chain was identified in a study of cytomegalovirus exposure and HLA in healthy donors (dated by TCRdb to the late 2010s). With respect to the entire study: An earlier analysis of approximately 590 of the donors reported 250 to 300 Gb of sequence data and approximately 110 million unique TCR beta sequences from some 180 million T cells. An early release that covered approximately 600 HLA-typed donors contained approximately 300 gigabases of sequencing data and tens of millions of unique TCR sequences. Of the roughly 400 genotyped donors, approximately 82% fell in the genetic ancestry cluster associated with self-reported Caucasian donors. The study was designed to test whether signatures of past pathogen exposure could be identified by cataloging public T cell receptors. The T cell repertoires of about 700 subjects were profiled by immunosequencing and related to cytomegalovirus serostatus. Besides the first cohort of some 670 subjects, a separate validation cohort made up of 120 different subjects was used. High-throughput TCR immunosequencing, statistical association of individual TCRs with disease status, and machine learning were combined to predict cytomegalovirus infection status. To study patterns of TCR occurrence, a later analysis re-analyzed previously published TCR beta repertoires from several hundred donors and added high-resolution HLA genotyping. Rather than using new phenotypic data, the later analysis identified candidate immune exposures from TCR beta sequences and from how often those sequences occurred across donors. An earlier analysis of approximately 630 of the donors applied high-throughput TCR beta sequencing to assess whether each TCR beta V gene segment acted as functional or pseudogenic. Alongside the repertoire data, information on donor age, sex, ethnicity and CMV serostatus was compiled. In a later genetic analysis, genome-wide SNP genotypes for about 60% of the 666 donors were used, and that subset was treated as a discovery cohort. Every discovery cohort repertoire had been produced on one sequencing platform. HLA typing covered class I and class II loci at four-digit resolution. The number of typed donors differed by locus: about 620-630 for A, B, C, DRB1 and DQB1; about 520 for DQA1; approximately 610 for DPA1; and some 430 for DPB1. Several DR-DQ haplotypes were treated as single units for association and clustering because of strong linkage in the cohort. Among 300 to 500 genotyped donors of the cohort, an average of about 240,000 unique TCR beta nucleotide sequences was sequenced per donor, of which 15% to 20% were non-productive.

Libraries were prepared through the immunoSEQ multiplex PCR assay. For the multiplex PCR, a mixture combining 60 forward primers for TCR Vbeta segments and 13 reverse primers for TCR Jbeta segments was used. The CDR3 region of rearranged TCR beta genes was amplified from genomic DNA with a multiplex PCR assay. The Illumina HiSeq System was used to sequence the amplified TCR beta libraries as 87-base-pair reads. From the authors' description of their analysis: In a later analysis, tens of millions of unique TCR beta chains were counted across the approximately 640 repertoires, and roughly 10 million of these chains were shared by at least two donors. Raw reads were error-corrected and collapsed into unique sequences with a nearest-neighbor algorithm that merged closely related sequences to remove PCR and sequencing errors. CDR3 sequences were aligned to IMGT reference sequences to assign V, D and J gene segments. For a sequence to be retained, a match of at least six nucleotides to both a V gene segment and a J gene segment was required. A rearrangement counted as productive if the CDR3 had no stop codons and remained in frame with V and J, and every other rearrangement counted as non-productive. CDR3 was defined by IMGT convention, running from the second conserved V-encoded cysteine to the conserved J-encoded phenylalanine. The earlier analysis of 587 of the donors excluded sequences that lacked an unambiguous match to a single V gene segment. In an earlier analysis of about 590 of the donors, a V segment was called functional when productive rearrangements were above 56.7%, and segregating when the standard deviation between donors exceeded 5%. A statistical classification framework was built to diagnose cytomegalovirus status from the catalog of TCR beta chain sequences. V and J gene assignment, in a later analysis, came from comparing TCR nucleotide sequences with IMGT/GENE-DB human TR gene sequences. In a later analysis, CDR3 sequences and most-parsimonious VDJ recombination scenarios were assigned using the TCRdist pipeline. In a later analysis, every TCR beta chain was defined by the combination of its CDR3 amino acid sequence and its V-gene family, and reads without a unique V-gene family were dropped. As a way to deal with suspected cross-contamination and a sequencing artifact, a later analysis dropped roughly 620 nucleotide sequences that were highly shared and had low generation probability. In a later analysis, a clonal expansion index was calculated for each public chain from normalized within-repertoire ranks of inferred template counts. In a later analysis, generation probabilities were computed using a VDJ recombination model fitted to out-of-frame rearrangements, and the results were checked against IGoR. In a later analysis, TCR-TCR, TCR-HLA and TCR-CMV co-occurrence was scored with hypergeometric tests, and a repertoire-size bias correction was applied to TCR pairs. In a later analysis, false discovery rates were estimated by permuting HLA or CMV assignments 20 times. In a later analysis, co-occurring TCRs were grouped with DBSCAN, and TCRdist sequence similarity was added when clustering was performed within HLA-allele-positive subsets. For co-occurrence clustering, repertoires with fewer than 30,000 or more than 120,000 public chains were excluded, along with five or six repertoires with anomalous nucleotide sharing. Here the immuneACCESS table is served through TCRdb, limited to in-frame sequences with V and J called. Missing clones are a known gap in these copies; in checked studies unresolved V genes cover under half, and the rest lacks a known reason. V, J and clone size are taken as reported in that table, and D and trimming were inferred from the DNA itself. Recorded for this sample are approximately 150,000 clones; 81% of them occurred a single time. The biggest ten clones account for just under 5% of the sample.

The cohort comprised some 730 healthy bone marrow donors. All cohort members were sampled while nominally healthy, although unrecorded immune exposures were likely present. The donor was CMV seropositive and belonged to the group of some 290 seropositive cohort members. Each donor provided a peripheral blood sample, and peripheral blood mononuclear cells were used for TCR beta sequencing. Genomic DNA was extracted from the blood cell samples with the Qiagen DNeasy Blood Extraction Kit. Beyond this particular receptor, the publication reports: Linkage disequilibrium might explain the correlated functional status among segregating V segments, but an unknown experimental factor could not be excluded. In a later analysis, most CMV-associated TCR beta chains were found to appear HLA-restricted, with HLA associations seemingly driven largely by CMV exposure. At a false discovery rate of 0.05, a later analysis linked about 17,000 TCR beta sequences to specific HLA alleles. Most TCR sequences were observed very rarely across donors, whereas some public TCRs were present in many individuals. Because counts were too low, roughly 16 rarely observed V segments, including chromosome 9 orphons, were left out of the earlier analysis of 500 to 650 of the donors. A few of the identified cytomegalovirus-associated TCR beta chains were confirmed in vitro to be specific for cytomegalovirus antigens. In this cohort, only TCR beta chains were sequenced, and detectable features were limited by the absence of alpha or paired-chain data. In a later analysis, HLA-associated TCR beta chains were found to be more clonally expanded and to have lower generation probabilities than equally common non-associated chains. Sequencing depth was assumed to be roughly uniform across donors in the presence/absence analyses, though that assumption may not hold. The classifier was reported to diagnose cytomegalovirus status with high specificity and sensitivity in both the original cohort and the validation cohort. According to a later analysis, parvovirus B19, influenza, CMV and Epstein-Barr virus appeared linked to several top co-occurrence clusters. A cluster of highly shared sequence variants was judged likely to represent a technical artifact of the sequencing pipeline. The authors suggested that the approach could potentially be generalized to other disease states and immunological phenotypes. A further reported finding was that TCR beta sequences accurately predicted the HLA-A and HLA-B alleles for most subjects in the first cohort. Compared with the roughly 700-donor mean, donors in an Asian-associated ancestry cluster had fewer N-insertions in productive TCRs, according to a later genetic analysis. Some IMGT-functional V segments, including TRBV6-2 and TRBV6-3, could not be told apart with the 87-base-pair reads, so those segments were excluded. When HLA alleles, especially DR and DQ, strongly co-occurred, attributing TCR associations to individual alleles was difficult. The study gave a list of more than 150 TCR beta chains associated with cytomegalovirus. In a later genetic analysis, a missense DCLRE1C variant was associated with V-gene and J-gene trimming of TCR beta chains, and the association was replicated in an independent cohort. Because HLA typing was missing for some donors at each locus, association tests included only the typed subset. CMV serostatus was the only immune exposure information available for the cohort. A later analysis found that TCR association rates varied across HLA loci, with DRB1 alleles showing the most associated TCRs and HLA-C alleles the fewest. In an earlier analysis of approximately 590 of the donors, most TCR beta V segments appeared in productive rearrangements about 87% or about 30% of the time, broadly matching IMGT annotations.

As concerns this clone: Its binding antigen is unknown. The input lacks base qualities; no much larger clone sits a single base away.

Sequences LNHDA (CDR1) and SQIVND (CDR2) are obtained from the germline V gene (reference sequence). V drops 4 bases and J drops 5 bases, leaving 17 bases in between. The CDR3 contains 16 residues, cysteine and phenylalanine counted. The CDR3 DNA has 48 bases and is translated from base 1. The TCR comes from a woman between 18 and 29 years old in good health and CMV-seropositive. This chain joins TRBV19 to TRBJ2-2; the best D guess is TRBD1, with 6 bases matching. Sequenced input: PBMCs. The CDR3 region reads CASSTEDRPGTGELFF. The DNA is TGTGCCAGTAGTACTGAAGACAGGCCGGGTACCGGGGAGCTGTTTTTT. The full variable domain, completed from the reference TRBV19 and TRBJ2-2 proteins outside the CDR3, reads DGGITQSPKYLFRKEGQNVTLSCEQNLNHDAMYWYRQDPGQGLRLIYYSQIVNDFQKGDIAEGYSVSREKKESFPLTVTSAQKNPTAFYLCASSTEDRPGTGELFFGEGSRLTVL.